This entry lists 11 T cell receptor beta chains sequenced from one sample in a study of CD8 T cells in Susac syndrome. RNA was extracted with the RNeasy kit, and a quantity of 0.5 to 1 ug was reverse transcribed using random hexamers. TCRdb called the immunoSEQ multiplex PCR reads again in MiXCR, with one record for every CDR3 protein. The table has approximately 120,000 distinct CDR3 sequences, roughly 89% seen once. Sequenced input: CD8+ T cells from PBMCs. These receptors were obtained from a human donor with multiple sclerosis.

This clonotype appeared once. This chain joins TRBV15 and TRBJ1-2; 7 bases map to TRBD1. CDR1 and CDR2 (germline): LNHNV, YYDKDF (reference sequence). Germline trimming cut 7 bases from V and 0 bases from J; bases unmatched to any gene: 8. The CDR3 has 15 amino acids. The CDR3 is CATTQRDSPNYGYTF. The CDR3 DNA sequence: TGTGCCACCACCCAGCGGGACAGTCCTAACTATGGCTACACCTTC.

This rearrangement joins TRBV5-6 to TRBJ2-5, with 9 bases that match TRBD1. With V trimmed by 4 bases and J by 5 bases, 9 bases remained unmatched. CDR3 length: 15 amino acids. Germline CDR1 reads SGHDT; CDR2 reads YYEEEE. The CDR3 sequence: CASSPRTGAGETQYF. The CDR3, as DNA: TGTGCCAGCAGCCCTCGGACAGGGGCAGGGGAGACCCAGTACTTC.

The V and J genes are TRBV6-2 or TRBV6-3 and TRBJ2-3; D gene ambiguous. With 1 base removed from V and 6 bases from J, the gap between germline ends came to 2 bases. The V gene's germline CDR1 is MNHEY and CDR2 SVGEGT. This CDR3 is 11 amino acids long. Here the CDR3 DNA reads TGTGCCAGCAGTTACTGGGATACGCAGTATTTT. The encoded protein is CASSYWDTQYF.

This clonotype was counted only a few times. The chain joins TRBV6-2 or TRBV6-3 to TRBJ1-5; TRBD1 agrees at 11 bases. This CDR3 has 14 amino acids. Trimming cost V 8 bases and J 4 bases; bases outside gene matches: 4. Germline V gives CDR1 MNHEY, CDR2 SVGEGT. The CDR3 is CASLGTGGNQPQHF. The CDR3 nucleotides are TGTGCCAGCCTAGGGACAGGGGGGAATCAGCCCCAGCATTTT.

The chain uses TRBV28 and TRBJ2-7; D is perhaps TRBD1 (6 bases). The germline V gene encodes CDR1 MDHEN and CDR2 SYDVKM. Trimming took 3 bases from V and 3 from J, leaving 18 bases between them. CDR3 length equals 16 residues. The CDR3 DNA reads as TGTGCCAGCAGTTTGGGTCAGGGGTACACTCTCTACGAGCAGTACTTC. Translating gives CASSLGQGYTLYEQYF.

V and J are TRBV5-6 and TRBJ2-2; possible D gene TRBD2, 6 bases. CDR1 and CDR2 from the germline V gene are SGHDT and YYEEEE. CDR3 size: 15 residues. Trimming took 4 bases from V and 4 from J, leaving 14 bases between them. In DNA form, the CDR3 reads TGTGCCAGCAGCCTCAGGGTGGGGGGCACCGGGGAGCTGTTTTTT. This encodes CASSLRVGGTGELFF.

V usage is TRBV30 and J usage is TRBJ1-1; a possible D gene is TRBD1 (6 bases). The V gene's germline CDR1 is GTSNPN and CDR2 SVGIG (reference sequence). The germline V and J ends were trimmed by 2 bases and 5 bases, with 12 bases remaining between them. The CDR3 consists of 13 residues. This CDR3 reads CAWSWGQRTEAFF. The CDR3 DNA follows: TGTGCCTGGAGTTGGGGGCAAAGAACTGAAGCTTTCTTT.

This clonotype was recorded once. V usage is TRBV13 and J usage is TRBJ2-7; 12 bases line up with TRBD2. The germline V gene encodes CDR1 PRHDT and CDR2 FYEKMQ (reference sequence). The CDR3 consists of 14 residues. V was pared by 4 bases and J by 6 bases, with 4 bases of the junction left unmatched. The CDR3 reads CASSSLAGGGEQYF. The CDR3 coding sequence is TGTGCCAGCAGCTCCCTAGCGGGAGGGGGCGAGCAGTACTTC.

This chain connects TRBV5-6 to TRBJ2-1, with TRBD2 matching over 7 bases. V shed 5 bases and J 3 bases; nucleotides not matched to a gene: 5. CDR1 is SGHDT, CDR2 YYEEEE, per germline. The CDR3 extends over 14 amino acids. CDR3 sequence (DNA): TGTGCCAGCAGGCCCACGGGAGGCTACAATGAGCAGTTCTTC. It codes for CASRPTGGYNEQFF.

The gene calls are TRBV19 and TRBJ2-5; D assignment may be TRBD1 or TRBD2 (5 bases each). Trimming took off 7 bases at V and 0 bases at J, with 15 bases between the two ends. The CDR3 is made up of 15 amino acids. Germline V lookup: CDR1 LNHDA, CDR2 SQIVND (reference sequence). CDR3 residues: CASTDTRGYQETQYF. The CDR3 coding sequence is TGTGCCAGTACCGATACGAGGGGTTACCAAGAGACCCAGTACTTC.

V usage is TRBV4-3 and J usage is TRBJ1-2; D uncertain. The CDR3 runs 13 residues. Looked up from germline, CDR1 is LGHNA and CDR2 is YSLEER. The germline V and J ends were trimmed by 2 bases and 7 bases, with 11 bases remaining between them. This CDR3 is CASSQRTWGGYTF. The CDR3 region has the DNA TGCGCCAGCAGCCAAAGGACCTGGGGTGGCTACACCTTC.